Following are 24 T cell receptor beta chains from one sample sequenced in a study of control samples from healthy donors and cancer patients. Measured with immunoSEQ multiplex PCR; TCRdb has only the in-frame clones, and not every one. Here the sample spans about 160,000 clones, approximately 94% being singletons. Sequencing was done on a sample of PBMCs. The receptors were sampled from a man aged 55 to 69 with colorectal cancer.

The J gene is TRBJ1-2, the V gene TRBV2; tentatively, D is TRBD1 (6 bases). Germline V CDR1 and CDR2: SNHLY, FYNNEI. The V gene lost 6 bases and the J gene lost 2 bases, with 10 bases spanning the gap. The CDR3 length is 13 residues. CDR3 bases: TGTGCCAGCAGAAAAGGGGGGAACTATGGCTACACCTTC. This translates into CASRKGGNYGYTF.

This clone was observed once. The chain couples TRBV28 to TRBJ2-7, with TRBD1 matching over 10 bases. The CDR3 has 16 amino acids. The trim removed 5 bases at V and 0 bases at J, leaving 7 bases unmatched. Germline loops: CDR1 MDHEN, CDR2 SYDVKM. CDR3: CASSPGGTGVSYEQYF. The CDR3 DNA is TGTGCCAGCAGTCCCGGGGGGACAGGGGTCTCCTACGAGCAGTACTTC.

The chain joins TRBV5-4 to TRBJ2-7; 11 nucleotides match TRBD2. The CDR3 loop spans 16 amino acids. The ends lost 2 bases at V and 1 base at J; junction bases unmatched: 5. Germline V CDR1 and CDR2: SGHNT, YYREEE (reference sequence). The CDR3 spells CASSLGTSGASYEQYF. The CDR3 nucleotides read TGTGCCAGCAGCTTAGGGACTAGCGGTGCTTCCTACGAGCAGTACTTC.

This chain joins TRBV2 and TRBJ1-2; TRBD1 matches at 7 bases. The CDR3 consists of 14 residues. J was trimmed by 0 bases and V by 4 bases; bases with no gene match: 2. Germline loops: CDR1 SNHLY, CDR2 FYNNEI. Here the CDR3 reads CASSGQGPNYGYTF. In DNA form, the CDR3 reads TGTGCCAGCAGTGGACAGGGACCTAACTATGGCTACACCTTC.

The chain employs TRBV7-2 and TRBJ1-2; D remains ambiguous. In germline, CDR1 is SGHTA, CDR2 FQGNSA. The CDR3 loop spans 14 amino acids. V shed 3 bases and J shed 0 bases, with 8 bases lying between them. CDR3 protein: CASSLRETNYGYTF. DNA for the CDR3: TGTGCCAGCAGCTTGAGAGAGACTAACTATGGCTACACCTTC.

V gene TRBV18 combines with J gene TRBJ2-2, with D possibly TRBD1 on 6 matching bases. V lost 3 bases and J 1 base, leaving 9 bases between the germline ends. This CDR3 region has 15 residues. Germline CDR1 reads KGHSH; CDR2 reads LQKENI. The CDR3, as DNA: TGTGCCAGCTCACCGGGGACACAGAACACCGGGGAGCTGTTTTTT. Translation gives CASSPGTQNTGELFF. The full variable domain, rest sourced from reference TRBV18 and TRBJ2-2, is NAGVMQNPRHLVRRRGQEARLRCSPMKGHSHVYWYRQLPEEGLKFMVYLQKENIIDESGMPKERFSAEFPKEGPSILRIQQVVRGDSAAYFCASSPGTQNTGELFFGEGSRLTVL.

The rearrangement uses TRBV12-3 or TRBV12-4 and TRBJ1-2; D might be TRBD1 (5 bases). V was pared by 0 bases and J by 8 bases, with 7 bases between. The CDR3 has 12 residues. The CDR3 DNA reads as TGTGCCAGCAGTTTAGCAGCAGGGGGCTACACCTTC. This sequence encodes CASSLAAGGYTF.

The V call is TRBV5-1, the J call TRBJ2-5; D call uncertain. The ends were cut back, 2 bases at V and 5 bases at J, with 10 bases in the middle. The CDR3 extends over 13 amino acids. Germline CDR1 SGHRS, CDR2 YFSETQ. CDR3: CASSLWVGETQYF. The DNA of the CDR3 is TGCGCCAGCAGCTTATGGGTTGGGGAGACCCAGTACTTC.

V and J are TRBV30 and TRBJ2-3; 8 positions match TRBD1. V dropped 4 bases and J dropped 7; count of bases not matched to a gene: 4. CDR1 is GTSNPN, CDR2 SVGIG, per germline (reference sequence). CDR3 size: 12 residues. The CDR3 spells CAWTGGTNTQYF. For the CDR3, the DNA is TGTGCCTGGACAGGGGGCACGAATACGCAGTATTTT.

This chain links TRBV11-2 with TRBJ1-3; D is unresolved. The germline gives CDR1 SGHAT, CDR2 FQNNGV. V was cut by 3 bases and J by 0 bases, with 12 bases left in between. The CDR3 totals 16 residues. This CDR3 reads CASSLGSGFSGNTIYF. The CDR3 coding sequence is TGTGCCAGCAGCTTGGGATCCGGATTCTCTGGAAACACCATATATTTT. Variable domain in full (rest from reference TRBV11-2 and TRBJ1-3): EAGVAQSPRYKIIEKRQSVAFWCNPISGHATLYWYQQILGQGPKLLIQFQNNGVVDDSQLPKDRFSAERLKGVDSTLKIQPAKLEDSAVYLCASSLGSGFSGNTIYFGEGSWLTVV.

The CDR3 DNA reads TGTGCCAGCAGTTTCGTGGGCACTGAAGCTTTCTTT. As protein: CASSFVGTEAFF. The chain is built from TRBV12-3 or TRBV12-4 and TRBJ1-1; no definite D call. V lost 3 bases to trimming and J lost 4 bases, with 6 bases between them. The CDR3 runs to 12 residues.

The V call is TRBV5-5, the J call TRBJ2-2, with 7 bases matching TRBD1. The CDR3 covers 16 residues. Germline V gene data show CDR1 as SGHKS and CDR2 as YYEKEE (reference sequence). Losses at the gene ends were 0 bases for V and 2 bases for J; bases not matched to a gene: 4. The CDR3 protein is CASSLGQGVNTGELFF. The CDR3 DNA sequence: TGTGCCAGCAGCTTGGGACAGGGAGTAAACACCGGGGAGCTGTTTTTT. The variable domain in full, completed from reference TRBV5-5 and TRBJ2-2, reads DAGVTQSPTHLIKTRGQQVTLRCSPISGHKSVSWYQQVLGQGPQFIFQYYEKEERGRGNFPDRFSARQFPNYSSELNVNALLLGDSALYLCASSLGQGVNTGELFFGEGSRLTVL.

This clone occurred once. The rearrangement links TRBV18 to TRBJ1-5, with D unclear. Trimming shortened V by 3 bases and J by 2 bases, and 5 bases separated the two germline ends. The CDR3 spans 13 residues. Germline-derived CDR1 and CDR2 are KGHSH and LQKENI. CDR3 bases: TGTGCCAGCTCACCGGACGGCAATCAGCCCCAGCATTTT. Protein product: CASSPDGNQPQHF.

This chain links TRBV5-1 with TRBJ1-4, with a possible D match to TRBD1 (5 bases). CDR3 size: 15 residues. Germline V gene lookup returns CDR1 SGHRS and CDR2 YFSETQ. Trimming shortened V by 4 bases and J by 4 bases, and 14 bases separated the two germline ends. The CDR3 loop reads CASSISGKGNEKLFF. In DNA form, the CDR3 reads TGCGCCAGCAGCATTTCAGGGAAGGGTAATGAAAAACTGTTTTTT.

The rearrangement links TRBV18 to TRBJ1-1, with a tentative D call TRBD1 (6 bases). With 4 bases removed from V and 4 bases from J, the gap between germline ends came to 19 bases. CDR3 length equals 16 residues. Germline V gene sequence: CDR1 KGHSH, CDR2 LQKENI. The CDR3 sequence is CASSLSGATGSTEAFF. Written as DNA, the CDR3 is TGTGCCAGCTCACTATCAGGGGCCACTGGGAGCACTGAAGCTTTCTTT.

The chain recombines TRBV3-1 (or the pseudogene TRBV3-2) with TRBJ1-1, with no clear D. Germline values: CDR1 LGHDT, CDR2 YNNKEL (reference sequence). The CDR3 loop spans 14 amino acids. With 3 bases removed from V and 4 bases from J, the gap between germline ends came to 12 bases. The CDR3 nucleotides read TGTGCCAGCAGCCAGGCGGGAACTTCCACTGAAGCTTTCTTT. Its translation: CASSQAGTSTEAFF.

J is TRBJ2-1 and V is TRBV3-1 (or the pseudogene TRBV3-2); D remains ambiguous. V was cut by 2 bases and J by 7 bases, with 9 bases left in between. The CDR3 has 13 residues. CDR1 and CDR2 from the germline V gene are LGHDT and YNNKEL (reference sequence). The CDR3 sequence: CASSQHVENEQFF. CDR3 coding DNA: TGTGCCAGCAGCCAACACGTGGAGAATGAGCAGTTCTTC.

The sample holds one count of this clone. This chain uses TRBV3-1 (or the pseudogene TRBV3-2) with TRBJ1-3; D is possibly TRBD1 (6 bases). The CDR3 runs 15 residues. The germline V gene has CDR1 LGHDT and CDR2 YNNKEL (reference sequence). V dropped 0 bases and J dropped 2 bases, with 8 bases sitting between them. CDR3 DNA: TGTGCCAGCAGCCAAGAGGGGGCTACTGGAAACACCATATATTTT. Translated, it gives CASSQEGATGNTIYF.

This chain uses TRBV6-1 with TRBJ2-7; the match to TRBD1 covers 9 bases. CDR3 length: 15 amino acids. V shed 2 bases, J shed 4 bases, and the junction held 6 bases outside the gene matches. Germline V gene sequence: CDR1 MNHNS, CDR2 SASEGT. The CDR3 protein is CASSERGQGSYEQYF. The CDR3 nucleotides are TGTGCCAGCAGTGAAAGGGGACAGGGTTCATACGAGCAGTACTTC.

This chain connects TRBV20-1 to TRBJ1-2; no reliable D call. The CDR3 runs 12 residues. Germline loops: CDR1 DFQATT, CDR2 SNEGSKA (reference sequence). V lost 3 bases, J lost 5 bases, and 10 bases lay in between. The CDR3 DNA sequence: TGCAGTGCTAGTGGGTCGAATTATGGCTACACCTTC. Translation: CSASGSNYGYTF.

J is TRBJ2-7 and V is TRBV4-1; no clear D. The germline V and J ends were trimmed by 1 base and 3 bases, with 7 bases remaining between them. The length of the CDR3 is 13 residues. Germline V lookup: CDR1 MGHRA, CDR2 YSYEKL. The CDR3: CASSQVSLYEQYF. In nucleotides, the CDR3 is TGCGCCAGCAGCCAAGTATCCCTCTACGAGCAGTACTTC.

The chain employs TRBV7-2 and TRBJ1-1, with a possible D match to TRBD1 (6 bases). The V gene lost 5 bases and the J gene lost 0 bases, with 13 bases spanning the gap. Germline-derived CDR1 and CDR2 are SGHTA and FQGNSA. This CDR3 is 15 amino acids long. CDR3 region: CASSPQGGMNTEAFF. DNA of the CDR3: TGTGCCAGCAGCCCACAAGGGGGGATGAACACTGAAGCTTTCTTT.

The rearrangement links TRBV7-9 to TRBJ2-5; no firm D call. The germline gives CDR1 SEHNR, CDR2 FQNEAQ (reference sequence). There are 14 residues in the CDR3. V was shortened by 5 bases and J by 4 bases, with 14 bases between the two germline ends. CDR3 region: CASSPHPGSETQYF. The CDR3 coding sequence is TGTGCCAGCAGCCCTCACCCAGGTTCAGAGACCCAGTACTTC.

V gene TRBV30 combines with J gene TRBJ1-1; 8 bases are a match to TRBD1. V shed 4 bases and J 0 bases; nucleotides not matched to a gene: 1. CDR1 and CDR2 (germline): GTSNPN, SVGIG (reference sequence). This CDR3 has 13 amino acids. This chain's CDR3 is CAWTTGVNTEAFF. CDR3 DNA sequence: TGTGCCTGGACGACAGGGGTGAACACTGAAGCTTTCTTT. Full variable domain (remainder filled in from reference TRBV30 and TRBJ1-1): SQTIHQWPATLVQPVGSPLSLECTVEGTSNPNLYWYRQAAGRGLQLLFYSVGIGQISSEVPQNLSASRPQDRQFILSSKKLLLSDSGFYLCAWTTGVNTEAFFGQGTRLTVV.